The 3 T cell receptor beta chains reported below all come from one sample, sequenced in a study of T cells in Graves' hyperthyroidism and ophthalmopathy. Template material for amplifying TCR beta CDR3 regions consisted of RNA transcripts. A first-round RT-PCR of the TCR CDR3 used the HTBI primer set. MiXCR, applied by TCRdb to the multiplex PCR reads, yields one record per CDR3 protein. The sample holds around 500,000 distinct CDR3 sequences, roughly 15% seen once. The sequenced material came from blood. These receptors were taken from a woman younger than 45 with Graves' ophthalmopathy.

J is TRBJ2-7 and V is TRBV7-2; no clear D gene. The germline V gene has CDR1 SGHTA and CDR2 FQGNSA. The CDR3 extends over 16 amino acids. V was shortened by 5 bases and J by 5 bases, with 22 bases between the two germline ends. The CDR3 coding sequence is TGTGCCAGCAGCCCAGGTGAATATGGTAGAACCCACGAGCAGTACTTC. Its translation is CASSPGEYGRTHEQYF.

In this sample, this clonotype turned up a few times. The chain recombines TRBV5-8 with TRBJ2-1; TRBD2 is a possible D gene (6 bases). Trimming took 6 bases from V and 0 from J, leaving 13 bases between them. The CDR3 totals 15 residues. In germline, CDR1 is SGHTS, CDR2 YDEGEE. The CDR3 region has the DNA TGTGCCAGCACCCAGGGACTGTTCTCCTACAATGAGCAGTTCTTC. Residues: CASTQGLFSYNEQFF.

This clonotype appeared many times. V gene TRBV7-2 combines with J gene TRBJ1-1; D gene unclear. The CDR3 is made up of 15 amino acids. V lost 5 bases and J lost 2, with 15 bases in between. Germline V gives CDR1 SGHTA, CDR2 FQGNSA. This CDR3 reads CASSRRPVLNTEAFF. As DNA, the CDR3 is TGTGCCAGCAGCCGACGGCCAGTACTCAACACTGAAGCTTTCTTT.